These 30 T cell receptor beta chains originate from one sample sequenced in a study of early T cells in non-severe SARS-CoV-2 infection. Using its own MiXCR run on the 5' RACE reads, TCRdb lists one record per CDR3 protein. The sample yields roughly 80,000 distinct CDR3 sequences, roughly 10% seen once. The input for sequencing was whole blood, taken at baseline. The receptor set was obtained from an adult who was a healthcare worker with PCR-confirmed SARS-CoV-2 infection or an uninfected control (not recorded which).

The CDR3 loop is CSAVRGGTDTQYF. CDR3 nucleotides: TGCAGCGCCGTGCGGGGCGGCACAGATACGCAGTATTTT. V usage is TRBV29-1 and J usage is TRBJ2-3, with D perhaps matching TRBD2 (6 bases). Germline values: CDR1 SQVTM, CDR2 ANQGSEA. V lost 7 bases to trimming and J lost 1 base, with 12 bases between them. This CDR3 has 13 residues.

The gene calls are TRBV10-2 and TRBJ2-2; D is uncertain. The CDR3 spans 14 residues. Trimming removed 4 bases from V and 6 bases from J, with 12 bases in between. The germline V gene has CDR1 WSHSY and CDR2 SAAADI. In nucleotides, the CDR3 is TGCGCCAGCAGTGGGGCCTCATTCTCCGGGGAGCTGTTTTTT. Protein sequence: CASSGASFSGELFF.

Worth noting for this clonotype: This may be a read error, as it is one base from a much larger clone. The chain links TRBV7-9 to TRBJ1-2; no clear D gene. V was trimmed by 2 bases and J by 4 bases, leaving 14 bases between them. This CDR3 contains 15 residues. Germline loops: CDR1 SEHNR, CDR2 FQNEAQ (reference sequence). In DNA, the CDR3 is TGTGCCAGCAGCTTATCATCCCTGGGCTTCTATGGCTACACCTTC. Translated: CASSLSSLGFYGYTF.

This clonotype has a count of ten or more. The chain is built from TRBV2 and TRBJ1-2; 9 bases are a match to TRBD1. The CDR3 loop spans 15 amino acids. Germline V gene lookup returns CDR1 SNHLY and CDR2 FYNNEI. The junction had 6 bases not matched to a gene; V was cut back by 6 bases and J by 1 base. The CDR3 loop is CASSGGQGINYGYTF. CDR3 DNA sequence: TGTGCCAGCAGCGGGGGACAGGGAATTAACTATGGCTACACCTTC.

This chain links TRBV27 with TRBJ2-1, with TRBD2 identical over 8 bases. CDR1 and CDR2 from the germline V gene are MNHEY and SMNVEV (reference sequence). J lost 8 bases, V lost 6 bases, and 18 bases had no gene match. This CDR3 region has 17 residues. CDR3 bases: TGTGCCAGCAGGGCAAGGGGGACTAGTAATGCCTTGGATGAGCAGTTCTTC. Translation: CASRARGTSNALDEQFF.

For this clonotype: A clone one base away is much larger, so this may be a read error. J is TRBJ2-1 and V is TRBV29-1, with 7 bases fitting TRBD2. This CDR3 region has 14 residues. The ends lost 0 bases at V and 4 bases at J; junction bases unmatched: 3. Germline V gene sequence: CDR1 SQVTM, CDR2 ANQGSEA. The CDR3 DNA sequence: TGCAGCGTTGAAGAGCACGGGGGGTACAATGAGCAGTTCTTC. It specifies CSVEEHGGYNEQFF.

The chain carries TRBV7-2 and TRBJ2-2; D is unclear. CDR1 and CDR2 (germline): SGHTA, FQGNSA. CDR3 length: 14 amino acids. The V and J ends lost 0 bases and 6 bases respectively, with 8 bases between them. DNA for the CDR3: TGTGCCAGCAGCTTAGCGAAGGCATCCGGGGAGCTGTTTTTT. Protein sequence: CASSLAKASGELFF.

This clonotype was picked up a small number of times. This rearrangement joins TRBV6-2 or TRBV6-3 to TRBJ1-4; D not resolved. Germline V CDR1 and CDR2: MNHEY, SVGEGT. CDR3 length equals 16 residues. Trimming took off 5 bases at V and 0 bases at J, with 13 bases between the two ends. DNA for the CDR3: TGTGCCAGCAGTCAAGAGAGTACTTCAACTAATGAAAAACTGTTTTTT. Its translation is CASSQESTSTNEKLFF.

There are a few counts of this clonotype. This chain uses TRBV20-1 with TRBJ2-5, with TRBD2 as a possible D gene (6 bases). The germline V gene has CDR1 DFQATT and CDR2 SNEGSKA (reference sequence). The CDR3 extends over 12 amino acids. Trimming took 3 bases from V and 5 from J, leaving 10 bases between them. Here the CDR3 reads CSARGGPETQYF. CDR3 coding DNA: TGCAGTGCTAGGGGAGGACCGGAGACCCAGTACTTC.

This chain uses TRBV29-1 with TRBJ2-6; D is unclear. The CDR3 runs 16 residues. V was shortened by 4 bases and J by 0 bases, with 13 bases between the two germline ends. The germline V gene has CDR1 SQVTM and CDR2 ANQGSEA. The CDR3 region is CSVVGTADSGANVLTF. DNA of the CDR3: TGCAGCGTTGTGGGTACTGCCGACTCTGGGGCCAACGTCCTGACTTTC. Based on the CDR3 plus reference TRBV29-1 and TRBJ2-6, the full variable domain is SAVISQKPSRDICQRGTSLTIQCQVDSQVTMMFWYRQQPGQSLTLIATANQGSEATYESGFVIDKFPISRPNLTFSTLTVSNMSPEDSSIYLCSVVGTADSGANVLTFGAGSRLTVL.

This clonotype turned up a few times. The V and J genes are TRBV27 and TRBJ2-3; D may correspond to TRBD1 or TRBD2 (6 bases each). The CDR3 totals 19 residues. In germline, CDR1 is MNHEY, CDR2 SMNVEV (reference sequence). Trimming left V 0 bases short and J 0 bases short, with 19 bases between. The CDR3 here is CASSLSPLGGIRSTDTQYF. DNA for the CDR3: TGTGCCAGCAGTTTATCCCCTTTAGGGGGGATCCGGAGCACAGATACGCAGTATTTT.

This rearrangement joins TRBV5-1 to TRBJ2-2; D is ambiguous. The CDR3 has 14 amino acids. The V and J ends lost 4 bases and 5 bases respectively, with 12 bases between them. Germline V lookup: CDR1 SGHRS, CDR2 YFSETQ. The CDR3 loop reads CASSGLGTTGELFF. CDR3 bases: TGCGCCAGCAGCGGCTTAGGAACAACCGGGGAGCTGTTTTTT.

This clonotype has a handful of counts. The V gene is TRBV20-1, the J gene TRBJ1-1, with D tentatively TRBD1 (6 bases). This CDR3 is 14 amino acids long. Germline lookup yields CDR1 DFQATT and CDR2 SNEGSKA (reference sequence). Between the trimmed V and J ends, which lost 2 bases and 1 base, there was a span of 11 bases. CDR3 protein: CSARPYRENTEAFF. The CDR3 coding sequence is TGCAGTGCTAGACCATACAGGGAGAACACTGAAGCTTTCTTT.

This clonotype was seen repeatedly, ten times or more. The chain uses TRBV18 and TRBJ1-1, with D tentatively TRBD1 (5 bases). CDR3 length: 15 residues. V was shortened by 6 bases and J by 0 bases, with 14 bases between the two germline ends. Germline lookup yields CDR1 KGHSH and CDR2 LQKENI. CDR3 amino acids: CASSPGWGVNTEAFF. The CDR3, as DNA: TGTGCCAGCTCCCCAGGTTGGGGGGTGAACACTGAAGCTTTCTTT.

There are a few counts of this clonotype. This sequence joins TRBV6-5 and TRBJ2-3, with 9 positions matching TRBD2. The CDR3 has 15 residues. Germline CDR1 and CDR2: MNHEY and SVGAGI. The ends lost 5 bases at V and 6 bases at J; junction bases unmatched: 9. CDR3 sequence: CASSLSGGLPDTQYF. Written as DNA, the CDR3 is TGTGCCAGCAGTCTTAGCGGGGGACTCCCGGATACGCAGTATTTT.

There are many counts of this clonotype. The chain links TRBV18 to TRBJ1-2; TRBD1 matches at 9 bases. V lost 6 bases to trimming and J lost 6 bases; unmatched junction nucleotides: 20. Per germline, CDR1 KGHSH and CDR2 LQKENI. This CDR3 region has 18 residues. The CDR3 protein is CASSLRRGQGPMVDGYTF. DNA of the CDR3: TGTGCCAGCTCCCTAAGAAGGGGACAGGGTCCTATGGTCGATGGCTACACCTTC.

This chain uses TRBV2 with TRBJ1-4; possibly TRBD1 for D (5 bases). V lost 6 bases and J 7 bases, leaving 15 bases between the germline ends. This CDR3 has 14 residues. Germline V CDR1 and CDR2: SNHLY, FYNNEI. The CDR3 DNA reads TGTGCCAGCAGCCGGGACGGATGGGGTGAAAAACTGTTTTTT. Encoded protein: CASSRDGWGEKLFF.

In its sample, this clonotype was seen many times. The gene calls are TRBV5-1 and TRBJ1-2, with D possibly matching TRBD1 (6 bases). Germline CDR1 and CDR2: SGHRS and YFSETQ. The CDR3 runs 15 residues. V was cut by 2 bases and J by 4 bases, with 15 bases left in between. CDR3 in DNA: TGCGCCAGCAGCTTTAGTTCGGGACAAGGCTATGGCTACACCTTC. This translates into CASSFSSGQGYGYTF.

The chain recombines TRBV19 with TRBJ1-2; 8 bases line up with TRBD1. Germline V lookup: CDR1 LNHDA, CDR2 SQIVND (reference sequence). V lost 6 bases and J lost 4; bases outside the gene matches: 7. The CDR3 has 14 residues. CDR3: CASSEDRGIYGYTF. The CDR3 nucleotides are TGTGCCAGTAGCGAAGACAGGGGAATCTATGGCTACACCTTC. Supplemented by reference TRBV19 and TRBJ1-2, the full variable domain reads DGGITQSPKYLFRKEGQNVTLSCEQNLNHDAMYWYRQDPGQGLRLIYYSQIVNDFQKGDIAEGYSVSREKKESFPLTVTSAQKNPTAFYLCASSEDRGIYGYTFGSGTRLTVV.

The rearrangement joins TRBV5-1 to TRBJ2-2, with a tentative D call TRBD1 (5 bases). Between the trimmed V and J ends, which lost 5 bases and 3 bases, there was a span of 14 bases. Per the germline V gene, CDR1 is SGHRS and CDR2 is YFSETQ. The CDR3 covers 15 residues. The CDR3 DNA reads as TGCGCCAGCAGGCCCACAGGCGGCGACACCGGGGAGCTGTTTTTT. This gives the protein CASRPTGGDTGELFF.

This clonotype turned up a few times. This sequence joins TRBV12-3 or TRBV12-4 and TRBJ1-5; 7 nucleotides agree with TRBD1. This CDR3 spans 17 amino acids. The ends lost 5 bases at V and 7 bases at J; junction bases unmatched: 17. The CDR3 coding sequence is TGTGCCAGCAGTCCTTGGGTAGGAGGGGGCGCGGGGCAGCCCCAGCATTTT. This gives the protein CASSPWVGGGAGQPQHF.

This clonotype was counted a few times. The chain employs TRBV6-2 or TRBV6-3 and TRBJ1-1, with D unresolved. From germline, CDR1 is MNHEY and CDR2 SVGEGT. The V end lost 6 bases, the J end lost 1 base, and 18 bases lay between the germline ends. The length of the CDR3 is 16 residues. The CDR3 is CASRLNPGTPNTEAFF. The DNA for the CDR3 is TGTGCCAGCAGACTTAACCCGGGAACACCGAACACTGAAGCTTTCTTT.

This clonotype was seen only a few times. The V and J genes are TRBV18 and TRBJ1-5; D not certain. Germline V lookup: CDR1 KGHSH, CDR2 LQKENI. The germline V and J ends were trimmed by 0 bases and 7 bases, with 1 base remaining between them. CDR3 length: 11 residues. In nucleotides, the CDR3 is TGTGCCAGCTCACCACCGCAGCCCCAGCATTTT. Its protein is CASSPPQPQHF.

This clonotype was seen repeatedly, ten times or more. The V call is TRBV6-4, the J call TRBJ2-2, with 12 bases identical to TRBD2. The ends lost 5 bases at V and 5 bases at J; junction bases unmatched: 6. Germline values: CDR1 MRHNA, CDR2 SNTAGT. The CDR3 extends over 16 amino acids. The CDR3 DNA follows: TGTGCCAGCAGTCGGACTAGCGGGATGGGAACCGGGGAGCTGTTTTTT. Its protein is CASSRTSGMGTGELFF.

This clonotype was seen repeatedly, ten times or more. The chain recombines TRBV4-2 with TRBJ2-1; D possibly matches TRBD1 or TRBD2 (5 bases each). Germline V gene lookup returns CDR1 LGHNA and CDR2 YNFKEQ. The CDR3 contains 16 residues. The germline V and J ends were trimmed by 4 bases and 2 bases, with 15 bases remaining between them. The CDR3 here is CASSLLRDPPYNEQFF. CDR3 nucleotides: TGTGCCAGCAGCCTCCTCCGGGACCCCCCCTACAATGAGCAGTTCTTC.

This clonotype was counted ten times or more. This chain links TRBV7-2 with TRBJ2-1; D gene ambiguous. The CDR3 has 13 amino acids. Looked up from germline, CDR1 is SGHTA and CDR2 is FQGNSA. V was shortened by 3 bases and J by 4 bases, with 7 bases between the two germline ends. CDR3 in DNA: TGTGCCAGCAGCTTGTCAGCTTACAATGAGCAGTTCTTC. It yields the protein CASSLSAYNEQFF.

There are many counts of this clonotype. DNA of the CDR3: TGTGCCAGCAGTTTATTTGGGGCTTTCTTT. The encoded protein is CASSLFGAFF. The genes are TRBV12-3 or TRBV12-4 and TRBJ1-1; D not resolved. The CDR3 sequence is 10 residues long. Trimming removed 2 bases at V and 11 bases at J, with 6 bases between.

This clonotype has ten or more counts. This chain joins TRBV5-1 and TRBJ1-2; D is perhaps TRBD1 (5 bases). The CDR3 runs to 15 residues. V was shortened by 0 bases and J by 6 bases, with 15 bases between the two germline ends. Germline lookup yields CDR1 SGHRS and CDR2 YFSETQ. The CDR3 here is CASSLEVGRAHGYTF. In DNA, the CDR3 is TGCGCCAGCAGCTTGGAGGTGGGCAGGGCCCATGGCTACACCTTC.

This clonotype has a handful of counts. The chain is built from TRBV4-1 and TRBJ2-5; no clear D. There are 14 residues in the CDR3. V lost 4 bases and J 2 bases, leaving 11 bases between the germline ends. In germline, CDR1 is MGHRA, CDR2 YSYEKL. The CDR3 DNA reads TGCGCCAGCAGCCCTAAACTCGGACAAGAGACCCAGTACTTC. This sequence encodes CASSPKLGQETQYF.

The J gene is TRBJ1-6, the V gene TRBV20-1; no clear D. The CDR3 extends over 16 amino acids. The germline V and J ends were trimmed by 3 bases and 3 bases, with 15 bases remaining between them. CDR1 and CDR2 (germline): DFQATT, SNEGSKA (reference sequence). CDR3 DNA sequence: TGCAGTGCTAGGGCTAACGGGAGGGACTATAATTCACCCCTCCACTTT. Translation gives CSARANGRDYNSPLHF.